The 9 T cell receptor beta chains reported below all come from one sample, sequenced in a study of blood T cell repertoires in COVID-19. Data came from immunoSEQ multiplex PCR; TCRdb stores just in-frame clones and leaves some out. The sample holds around 200,000 clones, around 81% seen once. The specimen sequenced was peripheral blood. The receptors shown here come from a man in his forties or fifties with active or convalescent COVID-19.

J is TRBJ1-1 and V is TRBV6-5; 7 bases line up with TRBD1. The CDR3 totals 14 residues. V shed 5 bases, J shed 0 bases, and the junction held 3 bases outside the gene matches. CDR1 is MNHEY, CDR2 SVGAGI, per germline. The CDR3 coding sequence is TGTGCCAGCAGTCGGGGACAGTTGAACACTGAAGCTTTCTTT. It is translated as CASSRGQLNTEAFF.

This clone was picked up a small number of times. This chain connects TRBV18 to TRBJ2-7, with 11 nucleotides matching TRBD2. The CDR3 extends over 15 amino acids. The germline V gene encodes CDR1 KGHSH and CDR2 LQKENI. V trimming: 3 bases; J trimming: 4 bases; junction bases outside the gene matches: 5. This chain's CDR3 is CASSPIGTSGYEQYF. The CDR3 nucleotides read TGTGCCAGCTCACCCATAGGGACTAGCGGTTACGAGCAGTACTTC.

J is TRBJ1-2 and V is TRBV7-2, with D unresolved. This CDR3 contains 14 residues. Per the germline V gene, CDR1 is SGHTA and CDR2 is FQGNSA. The V gene lost 1 base and the J gene lost 4 bases, with 10 bases spanning the gap. The CDR3 loop is CASSLVPTTYGYTF. CDR3 sequence (DNA): TGTGCCAGCAGCTTAGTTCCGACAACCTATGGCTACACCTTC.

This clone was recorded once. V is TRBV5-7 and J is TRBJ1-4; D gene uncertain. TRBV5-7 is given ORF status, its function remaining uncertain. V shed 4 bases and J shed 2 bases, with 12 bases lying between them. CDR3 length equals 15 residues. The DNA of the CDR3 is TGTGCCAGCAGCCGGGAAGGTCCGACTAATGAAAAACTGTTTTTT. Protein sequence: CASSREGPTNEKLFF.

This clone was detected many times. The chain uses TRBV7-6 and TRBJ1-1; D call uncertain. Trimming pared 1 base from V and 1 base from J, leaving 7 bases between. Looked up from germline, CDR1 is SGHVS and CDR2 is FNYEAQ. CDR3 size: 14 residues. CDR3 nucleotide sequence: TGTGCCAGCAGCTTAGGGGCGGGGAACACTGAAGCTTTCTTT. It translates to CASSLGAGNTEAFF.

The chain employs TRBV19 and TRBJ2-7; the D is unclear. CDR1 and CDR2 from the germline V gene are LNHDA and SQIVND (reference sequence). The CDR3 contains 13 residues. Trimming shortened V by 5 bases and J by 3 bases, and 11 bases separated the two germline ends. CDR3 amino acids: CASSLAVLYEQYF. The DNA of the CDR3 is TGTGCCAGTAGTCTGGCAGTCCTCTACGAGCAGTACTTC.

The rearrangement uses TRBV2 and TRBJ2-3; 8 bases are shared with TRBD2. Germline V gene lookup returns CDR1 SNHLY and CDR2 FYNNEI. V gave up 2 bases and J gave up 5 bases; unmatched junction bases: 9. The CDR3 length is 16 residues. CDR3 sequence reads: CASSELAGGLVDTQYF. The CDR3 DNA follows: TGTGCCAGCAGTGAATTGGCGGGGGGTCTTGTAGATACGCAGTATTTT. Based on the CDR3 plus reference TRBV2 and TRBJ2-3, the full variable domain is EPEVTQTPSHQVTQMGQEVILRCVPISNHLYFYWYRQILGQKVEFLVSFYNNEISEKSEIFDDQFSVERPDGSNFTLKIRSTKLEDSAMYFCASSELAGGLVDTQYFGPGTRLTVL.

This chain uses TRBV2 with TRBJ2-5; D is uncertain. The CDR3 is 12 amino acids. Per the germline V gene, CDR1 is SNHLY and CDR2 is FYNNEI. V lost 6 bases, J lost 7 bases, and 12 bases lay in between. The CDR3 DNA reads as TGTGCCAGCAGCGGCAGCGCCGGGACCCAGTACTTC. It specifies CASSGSAGTQYF.

This chain links TRBV19 with TRBJ2-2; TRBD1 agrees at 10 bases. The CDR3 loop spans 15 amino acids. CDR1 is LNHDA and CDR2 is SQIVND in the germline V gene (reference sequence). V gave up 3 bases and J gave up 4 bases; unmatched junction bases: 2. The CDR3 region is CASSMTGGVTGELFF. In nucleotides, the CDR3 is TGTGCCAGTAGTATGACAGGGGGCGTCACCGGGGAGCTGTTTTTT.